The entry that follows covers one T cell receptor (beta chain) sequence. Its antigen is still unknown. The beta constant-region primer was an equimolar mix of two oligonucleotides covering TRBC1 and TRBC2. Nested alpha and beta constant-region primers with the SP2 primer drove four PCR rounds on ligated cDNA. TCRdb reanalysed the UMI-ligation and nested PCR reads using MiXCR and keeps one entry per CDR3 protein. The sample includes about 150,000 distinct CDR3 sequences, about 20% of them seen just once. The ends were cut back, 5 bases at V and 8 bases at J, with 15 bases in the middle. Germline loops: CDR1 LNHDA, CDR2 SQIVND (reference sequence). The length of the CDR3 is 14 residues. Cells stained for CD3, CD4, CD8, CD45RA, CD27 and viability were sorted into four CD45RA/CD27 subsets. This entry is derived from a study of naive and memory T cell subsets. Study-wide points: Possibly reflecting memory cells re-expressing CD45RA, a few larger clonotypes occurred in naive repertoires, especially CD8.

Sample: naive CD4+ T cells from blood. The J gene is TRBJ1-4, the V gene TRBV19; no firm D call. The clonotype comes from a human donor in good health. The CDR3 coding sequence is TGTGCCAGTAGTTTCCAGGTCCCGCCCGAAAAACTGTTTTTT. Encoded protein: CASSFQVPPEKLFF.